This TCR beta chain was found in a study of T cell responses to AZD1222 COVID-19 vaccine. The study's findings and limits: In the spike-specific TCR repertoire, nearly half reportedly target unmutated variant regions. The span of vaccine-associated CD4 TCRs extended across spike, with dominance at 160-218 and 743-854. Rises in breadth and depth of Spike-specific TCRs came after two AZD1222 doses.

Germline V gives CDR1 SGHTA, CDR2 FQGTGA. The CDR3 extends over 14 amino acids. V was shortened by 1 base and J by 1 base, with 2 bases between the two germline ends. Of note for this clone: Its matching antigen is unknown.

Sequencing used immunoSEQ multiplex PCR; TCRdb keeps in-frame clones, though not all of them. The repertoire includes some 97,000 clones, nearly 95% of them detected once, and about 1.8% sits in the top ten. Sequences were derived from peripheral blood, sampled on day 0 of AZD1222 vaccination. The rearrangement links TRBV7-3 to TRBJ2-6; D gene uncertain. This clonotype was obtained from an adult in good health. The CDR3 DNA reads TGTGCCAGCAGCTTAAATTCTGGGGCCAACGTCCTGACTTTC. Its protein is CASSLNSGANVLTF.